These 14 T cell receptor beta chains were sequenced from one sample in a study of cytomegalovirus exposure and HLA in healthy donors. With 60 Vbeta and 13 Jbeta primers, the PCR was carried out. TCRdb's copy holds only in-frame clones and misses some; the assay was immunoSEQ multiplex PCR. The table lists more than 95,000 clones, under 80% of them singletons, with approximately 8.6% in the top ten. Sample: PBMCs. The receptors here all came from a woman between 35 and 50 years old in good health and CMV-seropositive.

This clone was detected once. At one end, the junction sequence differs from germline, possibly due to a read error. The V gene is TRBV5-5, the J gene TRBJ2-3, with D tentatively TRBD1 (6 bases). The CDR3 loop spans 16 amino acids. The germline V gene encodes CDR1 SGHKS and CDR2 YYEKEE (reference sequence). This chain's CDR3 is CASRLGRVQGGDTQYF. In DNA form, the CDR3 reads TGTGCCAGCAGATTGGGTAGGGTCCAAGGGGGAGATACGCAGTATTTT. The whole variable domain, remainder taken from reference TRBV5-5 and TRBJ2-3, is DAGVTQSPTHLIKTRGQQVTLRCSPISGHKSVSWYQQVLGQGPQFIFQYYEKEERGRGNFPDRFSARQFPNYSSELNVNALLLGDSALYLCASRLGRVQGGDTQYFGPGTRLTVL.

This clone was seen more than once but under ten times. The chain couples TRBV6-5 to TRBJ1-5; 7 bases are shared with TRBD1. This CDR3 contains 13 residues. Per germline, CDR1 MNHEY and CDR2 SVGAGI. V shed 6 bases and J 3 bases; nucleotides not matched to a gene: 2. The CDR3 protein is CASRTGNNQPQHF. The DNA for the CDR3 is TGTGCCAGCAGGACAGGGAACAATCAGCCCCAGCATTTT.

The rearrangement links TRBV5-4 to TRBJ1-1; the D gene is possibly TRBD1 (5 bases). Trimming took off 6 bases at V and 5 bases at J, with 26 bases between the two ends. Germline V lookup: CDR1 SGHNT, CDR2 YYREEE (reference sequence). This CDR3 has 17 residues. The CDR3 coding sequence is TGTGCCAGCACCCCAGTGGGCCGGCGGGGGACGTTTACTGAAGCTTTCTTT. It yields the protein CASTPVGRRGTFTEAFF.

The chain recombines TRBV2 with TRBJ2-1; TRBD2 agrees at 11 bases. V gave up 2 bases and J gave up 8 bases; unmatched junction bases: 11. CDR3 size: 17 residues. Per germline, CDR1 SNHLY and CDR2 FYNNEI. DNA for the CDR3: TGTGCCAGCAGTGAACTTCCGACTAGCGGGACGTGGGATGAGCAGTTCTTC. It encodes CASSELPTSGTWDEQFF.

The rearrangement joins TRBV27 to TRBJ1-2, with TRBD1 matching over 8 bases. The germline CDR1 and CDR2 sequences are MNHEY and SMNVEV (reference sequence). CDR3 length: 15 amino acids. J gave up 4 bases and V 2 bases, and 6 bases lay outside the gene matches. The CDR3 nucleotides are TGTGCCAGCAGTTTAAACAACAGGGGGTCCTATGGCTACACCTTC. This codes for CASSLNNRGSYGYTF.

The chain has TRBV7-6 and TRBJ2-1; TRBD1 is a possible D gene (5 bases). Per germline, CDR1 SGHVS and CDR2 FNYEAQ. V was shortened by 2 bases and J by 7 bases, with 15 bases between the two germline ends. This CDR3 comprises 15 residues. The CDR3 DNA reads as TGTGCCAGCAGCTTAAGTCCCAGGGTAGAAAATGAGCAGTTCTTC. It is translated as CASSLSPRVENEQFF.

This clone was counted only a few times. V gene TRBV2 combines with J gene TRBJ2-7, with D possibly TRBD1 on 5 matching bases. This CDR3 comprises 13 residues. Germline values: CDR1 SNHLY, CDR2 FYNNEI. Trimming took 4 bases from V and 11 from J, leaving 18 bases between them. CDR3 nucleotide sequence: TGTGCCAGCAGTGTGACCAGGGAAGGCGAAAAGTACTTC. Encoded protein: CASSVTREGEKYF. The variable domain in full, completed from reference TRBV2 and TRBJ2-7, reads EPEVTQTPSHQVTQMGQEVILRCVPISNHLYFYWYRQILGQKVEFLVSFYNNEISEKSEIFDDQFSVERPDGSNFTLKIRSTKLEDSAMYFCASSVTREGEKYFGPGTRLTVT.

This clone was seen just once. This CDR3 is CASSELTLGDTQYF. The DNA for the CDR3 is TGTGCCAGCAGTGAACTGACTTTAGGAGATACGCAGTATTTT. V usage is TRBV2 and J usage is TRBJ2-3, with D uncertain. CDR1 SNHLY and CDR2 FYNNEI come from the germline V gene. The CDR3 sequence is 14 residues long. Between the trimmed V and J ends, which lost 2 bases and 5 bases, there was a span of 11 bases. Full variable domain (remainder filled in from reference TRBV2 and TRBJ2-3): EPEVTQTPSHQVTQMGQEVILRCVPISNHLYFYWYRQILGQKVEFLVSFYNNEISEKSEIFDDQFSVERPDGSNFTLKIRSTKLEDSAMYFCASSELTLGDTQYFGPGTRLTVL.

The chain couples TRBV28 to TRBJ2-7; 9 bases agree with TRBD2. Germline lookup yields CDR1 MDHEN and CDR2 SYDVKM. Trimming cost V 2 bases and J 5 bases; bases outside gene matches: 4. This CDR3 is 14 amino acids long. CDR3 residues: CASSLRLAGHEQYF. CDR3 in DNA: TGTGCCAGCAGTTTACGGCTAGCGGGACACGAGCAGTACTTC.

This sequence joins TRBV7-9 and TRBJ1-2, with D perhaps TRBD1 (6 bases). The length of the CDR3 is 12 residues. Germline V gene lookup returns CDR1 SEHNR and CDR2 FQNEAQ (reference sequence). Deletions cut 5 bases from V and 8 bases from J, with 12 bases between. The DNA for the CDR3 is TGTGCCAGCAGCCTCCTAACAGGGGGCTACACCTTC. Translation: CASSLLTGGYTF.

The chain employs TRBV7-2 and TRBJ2-3; 10 positions match TRBD2. The germline V gene encodes CDR1 SGHTA and CDR2 FQGNSA. This CDR3 has 16 amino acids. V dropped 5 bases and J dropped 7; count of bases not matched to a gene: 12. The CDR3 loop reads CASSPSGTSGVNTQYF. In DNA, the CDR3 is TGTGCCAGCAGCCCCAGTGGTACTAGCGGGGTGAATACGCAGTATTTT.

The chain combines TRBV29-1 with TRBJ2-1; 10 nucleotides match TRBD1. The CDR3 has 15 residues. CDR1 is SQVTM, CDR2 ANQGSEA, per germline. Unmatched junction bases numbered 5, after V lost 0 bases and J lost 6 bases. CDR3 sequence: CSVEEGTGAVNEQFF. DNA of the CDR3: TGCAGCGTTGAAGAGGGGACAGGGGCTGTCAATGAGCAGTTCTTC.

This CDR3 reads CASSLIAGGSSYNEQFF. The CDR3, as DNA: TGTGCCAGCAGCTTAATCGCGGGAGGGAGCTCCTACAATGAGCAGTTCTTC. The chain uses TRBV7-6 and TRBJ2-1; 9 nucleotides line up with TRBD2. CDR1 is SGHVS, CDR2 FNYEAQ, per germline. This CDR3 contains 17 residues. The V and J ends lost 2 bases and 0 bases, in that order; junction bases with no gene match: 5.

This chain uses TRBV5-1 with TRBJ2-2; D remains ambiguous. This CDR3 is built from 16 residues. The V end lost 0 bases, the J end lost 4 bases, and 13 bases lay between the germline ends. The germline CDR1 and CDR2 sequences are SGHRS and YFSETQ. This CDR3 reads CASSLEQNVGTGELFF. The CDR3 DNA is TGCGCCAGCAGCTTGGAACAGAACGTAGGCACCGGGGAGCTGTTTTTT.